This T cell receptor beta chain was recovered during a study of Ad26.COV2.S vaccination and SARS-CoV-2 variants listed by TCRdb under 2021. With regard to the full study: Vaccine-arm donors were drawn from COV1001, a multicentre, randomized, double-blind, placebo-controlled phase I-IIa trial of Ad26.COV2.S in healthy adults. Dosing of Ad26.COV2.S was intramuscular, at either 5x10^10 or 1x10^11 viral particles, delivered as one shot or as two shots spaced 56 days apart. TCRbeta repertoire sequencing served as the tool for gauging how specific and how broad the SARS-CoV-2-reactive T cell receptors were following Ad26.COV2.S vaccination. The TCR-sequenced set comprised around 30 samples: about 19 Ad26.COV2.S vaccine recipients, 5 placebo recipients and 8 SARS-CoV-2 convalescent individuals. Participants in the trial were split at random into five groups of five each, receiving low-dose or high-dose Ad26.COV2.S once or twice, or else placebo on both occasions. Investigators did not know the trial group allocation while performing experiments and assessing outcomes.

Broad study findings and their caveats: Non-spike TCR breadth was comparable between vaccine and placebo recipients, consistent with the vaccine containing only spike. Substantial breadth of spike-specific CD8+ and CD4+ T cell responses was reported after vaccination. According to the authors, total T cell responses may have been underestimated by the TCR breadth and depth analyses. Comparing responses between vaccine doses or regimens was not something the study was powered to do. Ad26.COV2.S recipients had higher spike-specific TCR breadth than placebo recipients (P = 0.0014).

The treatment or condition label of this sample denotes: some 20 received Ad26.COV2.S at low or high dose, single or two shots; roughly 5 received placebo; per-sample allocation not given. Repertoires of vaccine and placebo recipients were sequenced from samples collected on day 63 after the first injection. Cohort 1b enrolled roughly 25 adults aged 18-55 years at a single site in Boston, USA, between 29 July and 7 August 2020. Ad26.COV2.S was a replication-incompetent adenovirus type 26 vector expressing a prefusion-stabilized SARS-CoV-2 spike protein from the original Wuhan strain. On this clone itself: The antigen this receptor binds is unknown. Within one base of it there is no much larger clone, and no base qualities were kept.

TCRbeta CDR3 regions were sequenced with the immunoSEQ Assay. After extraction, genomic DNA underwent amplification by bias-controlled multiplex PCR, followed by high-throughput sequencing. Regarding the original processing steps: To quantify the absolute abundance of every unique TCRbeta CDR3 region, sequences were collapsed and filtered. T cell fraction was estimated by normalizing TCRbeta template counts to usable DNA, which was measured by amplifying reference genes present in all nucleated cells. Repertoire TCRs were annotated as SARS-CoV-2-specific by exact matching of V gene, CDR3 amino acid sequence and J gene to a known reactive TCR set. The reference SARS-CoV-2 TCR set was derived from MIRA and filtered for enrichment in COVID-19-positive ImmuneCODE repertoires, a step that removed public or cross-reactive TCRs. Using the MIRA antigens, annotated TCRs were further analysed by specific ORF or by position within an ORF. Depth was the summed frequency of annotated unique rearrangements, while breadth was defined as annotated unique rearrangements over total unique productive rearrangements. Group comparisons of TCR breadth used two-sided Wilcoxon rank-sum tests. TCRdb holds this immuneACCESS table with in-frame rearrangements only. Some clones are missing; in checked studies, unresolved V genes explain under half, and the rest has no known cause. V and J calls and clone size are those listed in that table; D and trimming were worked out from the DNA. The sample table shows around 320,000 clones, and around 81% are seen once. The leading ten clones occupy under 2.5% of the sample.

The germline V gene sets CDR1 to KGHDR and CDR2 to SFDVKD. The CDR3 contains 15 residues, cysteine and phenylalanine counted. Only the CDR3 part of the read is kept: 45 bases, read in frame from the first base. The junction shows trimming of 4 bases on V and 4 bases on J, and the gene matches do not reach 6 bases of it. The chain is assembled from TRBV24-1 and TRBJ2-7; 10 central nucleotides agree with TRBD1. The source of this sequence is a person between 18 and 65 years old who received the Ad26.COV2.S COVID-19 vaccine or a placebo. The sample consisted of peripheral blood, taken in a trial of Ad26.COV2.S vaccine versus placebo. The CDR3 sequence is CATSDPGTGAYEQYF. The nucleotide sequence reads as follows: TGTGCCACCAGTGACCCCGGGACAGGGGCTTACGAGCAGTACTTC.